A single sample is the source of the 13 T cell receptor beta chains below, sequenced in a study of naive and memory T cell subsets. Study outcomes and limitations: Possibly reflecting memory cells re-expressing CD45RA, a few larger clonotypes occurred in naive repertoires, especially CD8.

Their antigens remain unidentified. The beta constant-region primer was an equimolar mix of two oligonucleotides covering TRBC1 and TRBC2. Four rounds of PCR amplified the ligated cDNA using nested alpha and beta constant-region primers plus SP2. One entry per CDR3 protein, called by TCRdb with MiXCR from the UMI-ligation and nested PCR reads. The top ten clones hold around 2.7% of a sample with about 99,000 distinct CDR3 sequences, around 13% of them seen once. The source material was naive CD8+ T cells from blood. The receptors were sampled from a human donor in good health.

The chain combines TRBV7-2 with TRBJ1-4, with TRBD1 identical over 7 bases. This CDR3 is 14 amino acids long. The ends lost 6 bases at V and 9 bases at J; junction bases unmatched: 10. CDR1 and CDR2 (germline): SGHTA, FQGNSA. CDR3: CASSKLGDSKKLFF. CDR3 sequence (DNA): TGTGCCAGCAGTAAACTTGGGGACAGTAAAAAACTGTTTTTT.

This clonotype was observed a few times. The chain is built from TRBV12-3 or TRBV12-4 and TRBJ1-2; D gene ambiguous. The ends were cut back, 8 bases at V and 2 bases at J, with 12 bases in the middle. The CDR3 totals 13 residues. Here the CDR3 reads CASDNPTNYGYTF. The CDR3 DNA reads TGTGCCAGCGACAACCCAACGAACTATGGCTACACCTTC.

The chain is built from TRBV13 and TRBJ1-1; TRBD1 agrees at 7 bases. CDR3 length equals 14 residues. Germline values: CDR1 PRHDT, CDR2 FYEKMQ (reference sequence). With V trimmed by 5 bases and J by 4 bases, 7 bases remained unmatched. The DNA of the CDR3 is TGTGCCAGCAGCACCTGGACAGGCGGCACTGAAGCTTTCTTT. Amino acid sequence: CASSTWTGGTEAFF.

This clonotype was found a few times. The genes are TRBV19 and TRBJ2-7; D unclear. In germline, CDR1 is LNHDA, CDR2 SQIVND (reference sequence). The CDR3 extends over 13 amino acids. Trimming stripped 4 bases from V and 5 bases from J, with 12 bases between. CDR3 in amino acids: CASSKSLWDEQYF. The CDR3 DNA is TGTGCCAGTAGTAAGAGTCTCTGGGACGAGCAGTACTTC.

About this clonotype itself: One junction end disagrees with the germline gene, perhaps due to a read error. This chain uses TRBV6-2 or TRBV6-3 with TRBJ2-1; 11 nucleotides align to TRBD2. Per germline, CDR1 MNHEY and CDR2 SVGEGT. The CDR3 runs to 15 residues. The CDR3 sequence: CARSSTSGTYNEQFF. The CDR3, as DNA: TGTGCCAGAAGTTCGACTAGCGGGACTTACAATGAGCAGTTCTTC.

This clonotype occurred once. The V call is TRBV21-1, the J call TRBJ1-5; the table's D call of TRBD1 was not tested on the DNA. TRBV21-1 is labeled a pseudogene. The CDR3 runs to 18 residues. Here the CDR3 DNA reads TGTGCCAGCAGCAAATCCACCGGGACAGGGGTTAGCAATCAGCCCCAGCATTTT. As protein: CASSKSTGTGVSNQPQHF.

V usage is TRBV7-9 and J usage is TRBJ1-1; TRBD1 might be the D (5 bases). Germline V gene lookup returns CDR1 SEHNR and CDR2 FQNEAQ (reference sequence). V was shortened by 5 bases and J by 6 bases, with 10 bases between the two germline ends. This CDR3 spans 12 amino acids. CDR3 DNA sequence: TGTGCCAGCAGCACGACGGGACCTGAAGCTTTCTTT. Amino acid sequence: CASSTTGPEAFF.

This clonotype was detected a few times. V usage is TRBV6-5 and J usage is TRBJ1-4; D call uncertain. Deletions cut 6 bases from V and 3 bases from J, with 11 bases between. Looked up from germline, CDR1 is MNHEY and CDR2 is SVGAGI. CDR3 length equals 14 residues. The DNA of the CDR3 is TGTGCCAGCAGCCCAGGAAGGGCTAATGAAAAACTGTTTTTT. It codes for CASSPGRANEKLFF.

This clonotype was counted many times. The chain recombines TRBV4-2 with TRBJ2-1; 7 nucleotides line up with TRBD1. The CDR3 has 16 amino acids. V shed 0 bases, J shed 4 bases, and the junction held 6 bases outside the gene matches. The germline V gene has CDR1 LGHNA and CDR2 YNFKEQ. CDR3 DNA: TGTGCCAGCAGCCAAGAATTGGGACAGACATACAATGAGCAGTTCTTC. Its protein product is CASSQELGQTYNEQFF.

This clonotype was recorded a few times. The V and J genes are TRBV6-2 or TRBV6-3 and TRBJ2-1; D may correspond to TRBD1 or TRBD2 (8 bases each). Germline values: CDR1 MNHEY, CDR2 SVGEGT. This CDR3 spans 18 amino acids. V gave up 8 bases and J gave up 6 bases, with 29 bases separating them. The CDR3: CASLRTGRTGLELNEQFF. CDR3 DNA: TGTGCCAGCCTCCGGACAGGGCGTACGGGACTAGAGCTCAATGAGCAGTTCTTC.

Remarks on this clonotype: A single base separates this from a much larger clone, so it may be a read error. V and J are TRBV23-1 and TRBJ2-7; the D is unclear. TRBV23-1 is known as an ORF, though its function is uncertain. The CDR3 has 13 residues. The CDR3 coding sequence is TGCGCCAGCAGTCAATTGGATCCCTACGAGAAGTACTTC. It is translated as CASSQLDPYEKYF.

This clonotype was counted a few times. The chain has TRBV5-6 and TRBJ2-5; D ambiguous. Trimming took off 2 bases at V and 3 bases at J, with 8 bases between the two ends. Germline CDR1 SGHDT, CDR2 YYEEEE. The CDR3 has 13 residues. The CDR3 sequence is CASSFNYEETQYF. For the CDR3, the DNA is TGTGCCAGCAGCTTTAACTACGAAGAGACCCAGTACTTC.

In its sample, this clonotype was seen a few times. This rearrangement joins TRBV7-9 to TRBJ2-7; 7 bases align to TRBD1. The CDR3 loop spans 13 amino acids. J lost 6 bases, V lost 5 bases, and 7 bases had no gene match. Germline loops: CDR1 SEHNR, CDR2 FQNEAQ (reference sequence). The CDR3, as DNA: TGTGCCAGCAGCCCACCCGACAGGGCCGAGCAGTACTTC. Translated, it gives CASSPPDRAEQYF.